The present entry profiles one T cell receptor (beta chain) with its context. The clone's antigen remains unknown. The sample holds no much larger clone one base away, and base qualities are not on file. The TCR beta CDR3 regions were amplified from RNA transcripts. The TCR CDR3 was subjected to a first round of RT-PCR using the HTBI primer set and the Qiagen OneStep RT-PCR kit. Libraries were constructed in a second round of multiplex PCR, after which size selection and purification were carried out. Sequencing of the libraries was done on an Illumina HiSeq2000 using paired-end 100 bp reads. As for the original processing: SOAPnuke was used to process the raw data, removing reads that contained adapters or uncalled bases, had a mean Phred below 15, or lacked an exact match to the constant primer or identifier. COPE v1.2.5 was used to merge high-quality paired reads, and clonotypes were defined as unique nucleotide sequences. Clonotypes were aligned to IMGT TRBV, TRBD and TRBJ reference segments using MiTCR v1.1. The analysis included only V-J combinations with a frequency above 0.0001, which together covered around 99% of the repertoires. The TCS score was defined as F50 (clonal expansion) divided by E x V (chaos), with BLOSUM62-based TCRdist calculated between CDR3 peptides within each V-J. Welch's t-statistics and random forest reduced just over 500 V-J features to about 13, which were used in a naive Bayes classifier (R e1071). TCRdb reanalyzed the raw reads on its own, using fastp at Q25 for trimming and MiXCR for clone calling, and kept in-frame beta chains. Every distinct CDR3 protein forms one entry, paired with its most common genes and DNA. The V and J calls were not made by the authors but by TCRdb's processing. The sample contains a few hundred thousand distinct CDR3 sequences, less than 20% of them found a single time. Around 7.5% of the sample is in the top ten clones.

This sample stems from a study of T cells in Graves' hyperthyroidism and ophthalmopathy (dated by TCRdb to the late 2010s). The study in broad terms: Peripheral blood samples were taken at initial diagnosis, before any treatment was given. TCR V-J signatures able to tell the groups apart were searched for in a discovery cohort of 90 to 100 patients, of whom about 40 had Graves' ophthalmopathy and roughly 57 had stable Graves' hyperthyroidism. An independent validation cohort of about 20 hyperthyroidism patients and about 16 patients who later progressed to ophthalmopathy tested prospective prediction of ophthalmopathy. The approximately 100 discovery patients were randomly split 7:3 into training and test sets. In roughly six Graves' hyperthyroidism patients, the study also compared T-cell repertoires from thyroid tissue with T-cell repertoires from blood. Following sampling, methimazole starting at 30 mg daily was given to hyperthyroidism patients, and high-dose intravenous methylprednisolone was given to ophthalmopathy patients. TCR Vbeta CDR3 sequencing of approximately 140 peripheral blood samples (43 ophthalmopathy, about 75 hyperthyroidism and roughly 17 progressor patients) is reported in the paper.

Beyond this particular receptor, the publication reports: No statistical method was used to fix the sample size in advance, and group allocation was not hidden from the investigators. A model built on a 13 V-J signature distinguished ophthalmopathy from stable hyperthyroidism, reaching about 88% sensitivity and under 84% specificity in cross-validation and 80%/75% in testing. Blood samples also contained most of the expanded thyroid clonotypes (frequency above 0.001), which suggests that blood repertoires may reflect thyroid immune responses. In validation, the model predicted progression to ophthalmopathy with approximately 71% sensitivity and over 72% specificity, a median of about 6.7 months before onset.

Stable Graves' hyperthyroidism was defined as no progression to ophthalmopathy during 18 months of follow-up. The hyperthyroidism patients were between 18 and 65 years old and newly diagnosed, with a disease duration of less than 2 months. The study excluded patients with uncontrolled infections, other autoimmune diseases, pregnancy or lactation. Clinical symptoms, serum thyroxine and TRAb, thyroid ultrasound, and orbital computed tomography formed the basis for the diagnoses. PBMCs were separated from roughly 9.3 ml of fresh peripheral blood using Ficoll-Paque density gradient centrifugation. Trizol reagent was used to extract total RNA, and RNA quality was then checked on an Agilent 2100 Bioanalyzer. CDR1 and CDR2, per the germline V gene (reference sequence), are MNHNY and SVGAGI. The CDR3 measures 17 amino acids from cysteine to phenylalanine. Kept here is only the CDR3 DNA, which spans 51 bases and is read in frame from base 1. The V and J ends are trimmed by 0 bases and 1 base, leaving 15 bases between them.

The source material was blood. Here the chain combines TRBV6-6 and TRBJ2-5, with no reliable assignment of the D segment. The sequence was obtained from a young woman with Graves' hyperthyroidism. This receptor carries the CDR3 CASSYSPRLLLQETQYF. In nucleotide form, the sequence is TGTGCCAGCAGTTACTCGCCCAGACTCTTACTCCAAGAGACCCAGTACTTC.